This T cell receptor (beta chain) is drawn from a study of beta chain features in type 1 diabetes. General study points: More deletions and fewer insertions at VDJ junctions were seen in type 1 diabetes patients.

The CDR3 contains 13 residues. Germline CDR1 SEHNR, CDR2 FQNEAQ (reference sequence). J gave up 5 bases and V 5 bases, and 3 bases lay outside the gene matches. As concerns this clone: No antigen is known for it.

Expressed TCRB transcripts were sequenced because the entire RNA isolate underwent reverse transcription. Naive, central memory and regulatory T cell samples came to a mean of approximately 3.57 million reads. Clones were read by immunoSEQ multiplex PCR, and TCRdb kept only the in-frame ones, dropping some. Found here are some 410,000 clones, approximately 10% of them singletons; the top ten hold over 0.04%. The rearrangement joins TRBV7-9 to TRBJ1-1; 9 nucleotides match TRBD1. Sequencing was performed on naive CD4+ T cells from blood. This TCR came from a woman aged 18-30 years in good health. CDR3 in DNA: TGTGCCAGCAGCCAGACAGGGGGAACTGAAGCTTTCTTT. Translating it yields CASSQTGGTEAFF.